The present T cell receptor beta chain was sequenced within a study of early T cells in non-severe SARS-CoV-2 infection. The overall study: Bulk RNA from unsorted whole blood was sequenced; chains were unpaired.

Individual cDNA molecules carried attached unique molecular identifiers. TCRdb processed the 5' RACE reads anew with MiXCR; each CDR3 protein has one entry. This sample carries more than 65,000 distinct CDR3 sequences, under 15% of them seen once, and the ten largest clones take around 1.3%. V was clipped by 5 bases and J by 0 bases, with 11 bases between them. Germline V gene sequence: CDR1 MNHEY, CDR2 SMNVEV (reference sequence). The CDR3 has 16 amino acids. Study-wide results and caveats: Matching results from VDJdb favored anti-spike CD8 responses, leaving private and CD4 specificities undetected.

This clonotype was seen many times. What it binds is unknown. The sequenced material came from whole blood. The chain is built from TRBV27 and TRBJ1-6; D not resolved. This clonotype was obtained from an adult who was a healthcare worker with PCR-confirmed SARS-CoV-2 infection or an uninfected control (not recorded which). The CDR3 region has the DNA TGTGCCAGCAGTGCGACCGGGAGCTCCTATAATTCACCCCTCCACTTT. Encoded protein: CASSATGSSYNSPLHF.